This T cell receptor beta chain emerged from a study of graft-versus-host responses after intestinal transplantation. This table comes from immunoSEQ multiplex PCR, and its TCRdb copy is limited to in-frame clones, with some not included. The sample gives 70,000 to 95,000 clones, around 93% of which show up once; about 1% is in the top ten. V lost 6 bases and J 1 base, leaving 10 bases between the germline ends. The CDR3 has 13 residues. The germline V gene encodes CDR1 SEHNR and CDR2 FQNEAQ (reference sequence). Note on this clone: No antigen is known for it.

The sequenced sample was unstimulated CD8+ T cells sorted from spleen or lymph node cells, obtained before transplant. The rearrangement uses TRBV7-9 and TRBJ2-7, with TRBD2 as a possible D gene (5 bases). The clonotype originates from a human donor who was the organ donor for an intestinal transplant. CDR3 in amino acids: CASRPGKSYEQYF. The CDR3 DNA follows: TGTGCCAGCAGACCCGGGAAGTCCTACGAGCAGTACTTC.